This T cell receptor (beta chain) derives from a study of a mutant IDH1 vaccine in newly diagnosed glioma. About the study: Radiotherapy, temozolomide, or both had been given previously, and both were given to most.

Overall study findings and caveats: Pseudoprogression looked unconnected to shifts in top peripheral T cell clonotypes.

This sample's time point: week 5, during vaccination. Vaccination comprised doses that each held 300 ug of mutant IDH1 20-mer peptide, plus topical imiquimod. The protocol was immunoSEQ multiplex PCR, while the TCRdb copy is restricted to in-frame clones and leaves out a portion. The sample includes 30,000 to 40,000 clones, about four fifths seen only once; the top ten take nearly 25%. This clone was counted a few times. Its antigen is currently unknown. The CDR3 consists of 14 residues. Trimming pared 2 bases from V and 3 bases from J, leaving 13 bases between. Germline V gene data show CDR1 as GTSNPN and CDR2 as SVGIG (reference sequence).

The rearrangement uses TRBV30 and TRBJ1-2; no clear D gene. Sequencing used PBMCs, obtained from a glioma patient whose treatment included an IDH1 peptide vaccine. The TCR originated in a man aged 25-45 years with glioma. The CDR3 sequence: CAWSSDGWDYGYTF. CDR3 nucleotides: TGTGCCTGGAGTTCCGACGGGTGGGACTATGGCTACACCTTC.